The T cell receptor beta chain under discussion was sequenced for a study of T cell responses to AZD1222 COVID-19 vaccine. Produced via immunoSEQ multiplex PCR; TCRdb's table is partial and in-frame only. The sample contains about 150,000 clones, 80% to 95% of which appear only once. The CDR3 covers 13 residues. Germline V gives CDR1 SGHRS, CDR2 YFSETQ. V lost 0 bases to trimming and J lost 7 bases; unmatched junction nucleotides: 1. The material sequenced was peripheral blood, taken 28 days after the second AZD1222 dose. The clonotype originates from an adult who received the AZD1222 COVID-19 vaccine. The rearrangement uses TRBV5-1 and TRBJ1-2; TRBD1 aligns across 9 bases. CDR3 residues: CASSLVQGAGYTF. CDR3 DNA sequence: TGCGCCAGCAGCTTGGTACAGGGGGCTGGCTACACCTTC.